This TCR beta chain was identified during a study of vaccination and CD4 T cells after COVID-19. As for the study in general: Six male and four female convalescents took part, two of them Hispanic. At a median around 92 days (range 35 to 161) after diagnosis, post-COVID samples were drawn.

MiXCR was run by TCRdb on the PCR reads, yielding one entry per CDR3 protein. This table holds tens of thousands of distinct CDR3 sequences, around 49% found once. CDR1 and CDR2 from the germline V gene are SGHRS and YFSETQ. This CDR3 is built from 13 residues. The germline V and J ends were trimmed by 0 bases and 3 bases, with 3 bases remaining between them. Sequencing was performed on CD4+ T cells from blood, taken before SARS-CoV-2 vaccination. The receptor was derived from a human donor who had recovered from COVID-19. The chain couples TRBV5-1 to TRBJ2-2; D ambiguous. This CDR3 is CASSLADTGELFF. DNA of the CDR3: TGCGCCAGCAGCTTGGCCGACACCGGGGAGCTGTTTTTT.